This T cell receptor beta chain was sequenced during a study of shared clonotypes between healthy human individuals. The CDR3 spans 12 residues. Trimming removed 5 bases from V and 3 bases from J, with 8 bases in between. Germline CDR1 is SNHLY and CDR2 is FYNNEI. Every donor was a Caucasian adult from Nashville, Tennessee. TCRdb keeps only in-frame clones here, not all; method: immunoSEQ multiplex PCR. The data show about 500,000 clones, 77% seen once. Specimen: PBMCs. The clonotype originates from a woman in her 40s in good health. Some clones in this sample may be carry-over from other donors' samples. This sequence joins TRBV2 and TRBJ2-7; weak D call: TRBD2 (5 bases). The CDR3 sequence is CASSYRDYEQYF. The DNA of the CDR3 is TGTGCCAGCAGTTACCGGGACTACGAGCAGTACTTC. Together with reference TRBV2 and TRBJ2-7, the CDR3 gives the full variable domain: EPEVTQTPSHQVTQMGQEVILRCVPISNHLYFYWYRQILGQKVEFLVSFYNNEISEKSEIFDDQFSVERPDGSNFTLKIRSTKLEDSAMYFCASSYRDYEQYFGPGTRLTVT.